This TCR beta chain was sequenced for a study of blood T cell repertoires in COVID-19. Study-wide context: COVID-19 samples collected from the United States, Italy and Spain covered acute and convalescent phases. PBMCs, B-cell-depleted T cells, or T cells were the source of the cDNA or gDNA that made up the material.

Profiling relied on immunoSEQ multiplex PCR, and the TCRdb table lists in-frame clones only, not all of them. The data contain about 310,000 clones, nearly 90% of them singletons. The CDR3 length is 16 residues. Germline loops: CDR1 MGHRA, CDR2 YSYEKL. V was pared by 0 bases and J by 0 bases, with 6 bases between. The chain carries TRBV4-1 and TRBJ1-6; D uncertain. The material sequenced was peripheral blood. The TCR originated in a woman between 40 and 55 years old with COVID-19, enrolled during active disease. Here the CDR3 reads CASSQDPSSYNSPLHF. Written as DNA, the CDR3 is TGCGCCAGCAGCCAAGATCCGAGCTCCTATAATTCACCCCTCCACTTT.